These 7 T cell receptor beta chains were all obtained from the same sample, sequenced in a study of blood T cell repertoires in COVID-19. Libraries were prepared by immunoSEQ multiplex PCR; TCRdb keeps only in-frame clonotypes and omits some of them. The sample lists 120,000 or so clones; 88% were seen once. The sequenced sample was peripheral blood. Receptors were obtained from a man aged 50 to 59 with acute or convalescent COVID-19.

The chain carries TRBV6-6 and TRBJ1-5; TRBD1 agrees at 7 bases. Trimming removed 8 bases from V and 1 base from J; junction bases left unmatched: 11. Germline CDR1 is MNHNY and CDR2 is SVGAGI (reference sequence). The CDR3 has 16 amino acids. The CDR3 region is CASGGTVATSNQPQHF. The DNA for the CDR3 is TGTGCCAGCGGGGGGACAGTAGCGACGAGCAATCAGCCCCAGCATTTT.

The chain carries TRBV4-2 and TRBJ2-3; 7 bases agree with TRBD2. V dropped 3 bases and J dropped 2; count of bases not matched to a gene: 5. The CDR3 is 15 residues long. Germline CDR1 and CDR2: LGHNA and YNFKEQ. The CDR3 sequence is CASSHSSGLTDTQYF. The DNA of the CDR3 is TGTGCCAGCAGCCATTCTAGCGGCCTCACAGATACGCAGTATTTT.

V gene TRBV2 combines with J gene TRBJ2-7; 8 bases agree with TRBD1. CDR1 and CDR2 from the germline V gene are SNHLY and FYNNEI. V shed 6 bases, J shed 0 bases, and the junction held 4 bases outside the gene matches. The CDR3 consists of 14 residues. Here the CDR3 reads CASSRDRSSYEQYF. The CDR3 DNA reads as TGTGCCAGCAGCCGGGACAGGTCCTCCTACGAGCAGTACTTC.

The V call is TRBV2, the J call TRBJ2-1; 8 bases match TRBD1. This CDR3 has 15 amino acids. Germline V gives CDR1 SNHLY, CDR2 FYNNEI. The junction had 7 bases not matched to a gene; V was cut back by 1 base and J by 8 bases. The DNA of the CDR3 is TGTGCCAGCAGTGAAGGAGGACAGGGAGGATATGAGCAGTTCTTC. Residues: CASSEGGQGGYEQFF.

The chain employs TRBV4-1 and TRBJ1-3, with a possible D match to TRBD1 (6 bases). The CDR3 loop spans 17 amino acids. Germline values: CDR1 MGHRA, CDR2 YSYEKL. With 0 bases removed from V and 0 bases from J, the gap between germline ends came to 12 bases. The DNA for the CDR3 is TGCGCCAGCAGCCAAGATGTGACAGGAAGCTCTGGAAACACCATATATTTT. As protein: CASSQDVTGSSGNTIYF.

This clone showed up just once. V gene TRBV6-5 combines with J gene TRBJ2-7, with D possibly TRBD2 on 6 matching bases. The germline V and J ends were trimmed by 10 bases and 1 base, with 17 bases remaining between them. Germline V gene lookup returns CDR1 MNHEY and CDR2 SVGAGI. This CDR3 has 14 amino acids. The CDR3 spells CATLTSPHSYEQYF. As DNA, the CDR3 is TGTGCCACCTTAACTAGCCCCCATTCCTACGAGCAGTACTTC.

The rearrangement uses TRBV4-3 and TRBJ2-2, with D hard to call. The V gene lost 4 bases and the J gene lost 2 bases, with 8 bases spanning the gap. This CDR3 has 14 residues. The germline V gene has CDR1 LGHNA and CDR2 YSLEER. The CDR3 sequence is CASSPGGNTGELFF. The CDR3 region has the DNA TGCGCCAGCAGCCCTGGCGGTAACACCGGGGAGCTGTTTTTT.